These T cell receptor beta chains were read from a single sample in a study of blood T cell repertoires in COVID-19. This table comes from immunoSEQ multiplex PCR, and its TCRdb copy is limited to in-frame clones, with some not included. The data contain more than 450,000 clones, approximately 90% of them singletons. The sequenced sample was PBMCs or T cells enriched from blood (not recorded which). The receptors originated from a woman aged 18-29 years who had recovered from COVID-19. Each CDR3 is given with its conserved first and last residue. A D gene is named only where the DNA matches it firmly. Size is stated for part of the rows, as once, few or many counts, or as a class when the clone is expanded.

j_gene | v_gene | d_gene | abundance | CDR3aa | CDR3nt
TRBJ1-3 | TRBV5-5 | - | - | CASSVQTGNTIYF | TGTGCCAGCAGCGTACAGACTGGAAACACCATATATTTT
TRBJ2-7 | TRBV19 | TRBD2 | - | CASSRGGNSYEQYF | TGTGCCAGTAGTAGGGGAGGGAACTCCTACGAGCAGTACTTC
TRBJ1-3 | TRBV3-1/TRBV3-2 | - | - | CASRTASSGNTIYF | TGTGCCAGCCGGACAGCAAGCTCTGGAAACACCATATATTTT
TRBJ1-3 | TRBV5-1 | TRBD1 | once | CASSLTGVGNTIYF | TGCGCCAGCAGCTTGACAGGGGTCGGAAACACCATATATTTT
TRBJ1-6 | TRBV19 | - | - | CASSEDGQSYNSPLHF | TGTGCCAGTAGTGAGGACGGACAGTCCTATAATTCACCCCTCCACTTT
TRBJ2-7 | TRBV12-3/TRBV12-4 | - | - | CASLIYGSYEQYF | TGTGCCAGCTTAATTTACGGTAGCTACGAGCAGTACTTC
TRBJ1-3 | TRBV18 | - | - | CASSQDFGNTIYF | TGTGCCAGCTCTCAGGACTTTGGAAACACCATATATTTT
TRBJ1-6 | TRBV5-5 | TRBD1 | - | CASSFGTQGINSYNSPLHF | TGTGCCAGCAGCTTCGGTACACAGGGGATCAATTCCTATAATTCACCCCTCCACTTT
TRBJ1-2 | TRBV5-1 | TRBD1 | - | CASSPGQGVGYTF | TGCGCCAGCAGCCCCGGACAGGGAGTTGGCTACACCTTC
TRBJ1-1 | TRBV6-5 | - | once | CASSTPLEAFF | TGTGCCAGCAGTACTCCCCTTGAAGCTTTCTTT
TRBJ2-1 | TRBV6-1 | TRBD2 | - | CASSVGLAGGQGEQFF | TGTGCCAGCAGTGTGGGACTAGCGGGGGGGCAAGGTGAGCAGTTCTTC
TRBJ1-2 | TRBV19 | TRBD1 | - | CASSTRQGAEGYTF | TGTGCCAGTAGTACAAGACAGGGGGCGGAGGGCTACACCTTC
TRBJ1-1 | TRBV30 | TRBD1 | - | CAWEPWDRGGNTEAFF | TGTGCCTGGGAACCTTGGGACAGGGGCGGGAACACTGAAGCTTTCTTT
TRBJ1-5 | TRBV2 | TRBD1 | - | CASRRGRTGPQHF | TGTGCCAGCAGGAGGGGGAGGACAGGGCCCCAGCATTTT
TRBJ1-6 | TRBV7-2 | - | few | CASRSTGSYLHF | TGTGCCAGCAGATCGACAGGCTCCTACCTCCACTTT
TRBJ2-7 | TRBV2 | TRBD1 | - | CASSGDSRYEQYF | TGTGCCAGCAGTGGGGACAGTCGCTACGAGCAGTACTTC